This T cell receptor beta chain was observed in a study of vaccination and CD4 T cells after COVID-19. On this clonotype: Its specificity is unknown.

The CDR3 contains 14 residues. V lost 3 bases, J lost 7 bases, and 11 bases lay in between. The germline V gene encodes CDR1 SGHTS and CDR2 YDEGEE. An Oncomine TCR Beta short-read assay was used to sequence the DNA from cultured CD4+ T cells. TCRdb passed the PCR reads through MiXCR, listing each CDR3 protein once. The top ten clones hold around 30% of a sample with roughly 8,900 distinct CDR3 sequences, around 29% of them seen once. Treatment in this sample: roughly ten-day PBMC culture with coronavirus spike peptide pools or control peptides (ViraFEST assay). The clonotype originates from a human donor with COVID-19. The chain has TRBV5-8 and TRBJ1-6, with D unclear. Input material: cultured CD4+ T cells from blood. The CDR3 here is CASSYLVINSPLHF. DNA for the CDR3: TGTGCCAGCAGCTACCTCGTGATAAATTCACCCCTCCACTTT.